Following are 27 T cell receptor beta chains from one sample sequenced in a study of blood T cell repertoires in COVID-19. Using immunoSEQ multiplex PCR, the repertoire was profiled, and TCRdb retains in-frame clones only, with some absent. The profile covers around 140,000 clones, with 80% to 85% appearing a single time and more than 1.4% taken by the ten largest. The sequenced sample was peripheral blood. The receptors come from a man in his 60s with acute or convalescent COVID-19.

The J gene is TRBJ2-7, the V gene TRBV5-4; D may be TRBD2 (6 bases). The CDR3 has 15 residues. Per germline, CDR1 SGHNT and CDR2 YYREEE (reference sequence). The V gene lost 0 bases and the J gene lost 5 bases, with 15 bases spanning the gap. Here the CDR3 DNA reads TGTGCCAGCAGCTTGGGGCTGACTAGTGCACACGAGCAGTACTTC. This gives the protein CASSLGLTSAHEQYF.

The J gene is TRBJ1-3, the V gene TRBV6-1, with D maybe TRBD1 (6 bases). Per germline, CDR1 MNHNS and CDR2 SASEGT. CDR3 length: 15 residues. Trimming took off 2 bases at V and 1 base at J, with 9 bases between the two ends. CDR3 sequence reads: CASSERGQSGNTIYF. The CDR3 DNA follows: TGTGCCAGCAGTGAAAGGGGACAATCTGGAAACACCATATATTTT.

The CDR3 coding sequence is TGTGCCTGGGGCCGAGGGGGTGAAAAACTGTTTTTT. Protein product: CAWGRGGEKLFF. This chain connects TRBV30 to TRBJ1-4; tentatively, D is TRBD1 (6 bases). Trimming removed 5 bases at V and 7 bases at J, with 11 bases between. The germline CDR1 and CDR2 sequences are GTSNPN and SVGIG (reference sequence). This CDR3 has 12 amino acids. Full variable domain (rest looked up from reference TRBV30 and TRBJ1-4): SQTIHQWPATLVQPVGSPLSLECTVEGTSNPNLYWYRQAAGRGLQLLFYSVGIGQISSEVPQNLSASRPQDRQFILSSKKLLLSDSGFYLCAWGRGGEKLFFGSGTQLSVL.

This chain joins TRBV4-2 and TRBJ1-1, with no clear D. Germline CDR1 reads LGHNA; CDR2 reads YNFKEQ. V lost 0 bases and J 2 bases, leaving 16 bases between the germline ends. This CDR3 is 17 amino acids long. For the CDR3, the DNA is TGTGCCAGCAGCCAAGACCGGGTAGTAGTTGGAAACACTGAAGCTTTCTTT. Amino acid sequence: CASSQDRVVVGNTEAFF.

The chain employs TRBV6-6 and TRBJ2-2, with 9 bases that match TRBD1. Germline lookup yields CDR1 MNHNY and CDR2 SVGAGI (reference sequence). The V and J ends lost 5 bases and 4 bases, in that order; junction bases with no gene match: 5. This CDR3 is built from 15 residues. The CDR3 DNA reads as TGTGCCAGCAGTGGACAGGGGTTAGGCACCGGGGAGCTGTTTTTT. Translation gives CASSGQGLGTGELFF.

The chain links TRBV28 to TRBJ1-4; a weak D match, TRBD1 (5 bases). The ends were cut back, 6 bases at V and 3 bases at J, with 20 bases in the middle. Looked up from germline, CDR1 is MDHEN and CDR2 is SYDVKM. This CDR3 has 17 amino acids. CDR3 nucleotide sequence: TGTGCCAGCAGCCTGACTGGGGTGCTAGGGGCTAATGAAAAACTGTTTTTT. Residues: CASSLTGVLGANEKLFF. Full variable domain (rest looked up from reference TRBV28 and TRBJ1-4): DVKVTQSSRYLVKRTGEKVFLECVQDMDHENMFWYRQDPGLGLRLIYFSYDVKMKEKGDIPEGYSVSREKKERFSLILESASTNQTSMYLCASSLTGVLGANEKLFFGSGTQLSVL.

The rearrangement links TRBV9 to TRBJ2-7; a weak D match, TRBD1 (8 bases). CDR1 is SGDLS and CDR2 is YYNGEE in the germline V gene. Trimming took off 3 bases at V and 2 bases at J, with 15 bases between the two ends. This CDR3 region has 15 residues. The CDR3 sequence: CASSAQGGSAYEQYF. For the CDR3, the DNA is TGTGCCAGCAGCGCACAGGGGGGGAGCGCCTACGAGCAGTACTTC. Full variable domain (remainder filled in from reference TRBV9 and TRBJ2-7): DSGVTQTPKHLITATGQRVTLRCSPRSGDLSVYWYQQSLDQGLQFLIQYYNGEERAKGNILERFSAQQFPDLHSELNLSSLELGDSALYFCASSAQGGSAYEQYFGPGTRLTVT.

This clone was recorded at least ten times. The sample carries other DNA sequences with the same CDR3. V is TRBV7-3 and J is TRBJ2-3; 10 bases are a match to TRBD1. The CDR3 sequence is 15 residues long. Trimming took 2 bases from V and 4 from J; bases not matched to a gene: 3. Germline V lookup: CDR1 SGHTA, CDR2 FQGTGA. CDR3 loop: CASSLDRGLADTQYF. The CDR3 DNA reads as TGTGCCAGCAGCTTAGACAGGGGGCTTGCAGATACGCAGTATTTT.

This clone was found once. This chain joins TRBV3-1 (or the pseudogene TRBV3-2) and TRBJ2-1, with 9 bases identical to TRBD1. The CDR3 has 15 amino acids. The V and J ends lost 0 bases and 10 bases, in that order; junction bases with no gene match: 7. Per germline, CDR1 LGHDT and CDR2 YNNKEL (reference sequence). The CDR3 region has the DNA TGTGCCAGCAGCCAAGAGGCACAGGGGGCCAGGGAGCAGTTCTTC. It is translated as CASSQEAQGAREQFF.

This clone was detected a few times. This sequence joins TRBV11-2 and TRBJ2-2, with TRBD1 matching over 9 bases. The CDR3 contains 15 residues. Germline V gene data show CDR1 as SGHAT and CDR2 as FQNNGV. With V trimmed by 5 bases and J by 7 bases, 8 bases remained unmatched. CDR3 residues: CASSRPGTGNGELFF. The CDR3 bases are TGTGCCAGCAGCCGTCCCGGGACAGGGAACGGGGAGCTGTTTTTT.

V and J are TRBV11-2 and TRBJ2-7, with unresolved D. CDR3 length equals 15 residues. Deletions cut 2 bases from V and 0 bases from J, with 11 bases between. Germline assignment: CDR1 SGHAT and CDR2 FQNNGV. The CDR3 bases are TGTGCCAGCAGCTTAATGTCCGCCAGCTCCTACGAGCAGTACTTC. It yields the protein CASSLMSASSYEQYF.

This clone occurred once. The rearrangement links TRBV4-1 to TRBJ1-5, with 8 bases fitting TRBD1. Germline V lookup: CDR1 MGHRA, CDR2 YSYEKL. This CDR3 region has 14 residues. Germline trimming cut 6 bases from V and 6 bases from J; bases unmatched to any gene: 7. The CDR3 loop reads CASRMDRDAQPQHF. The CDR3 nucleotides are TGCGCCAGCAGAATGGACAGGGACGCTCAGCCCCAGCATTTT.

The V gene is TRBV11-2, the J gene TRBJ2-1; TRBD1 agrees at 9 bases. CDR3 size: 15 residues. With 3 bases clipped from V and 4 bases from J, the junction kept 4 bases outside the gene matches. CDR1 and CDR2 from the germline V gene are SGHAT and FQNNGV. The CDR3 bases are TGTGCCAGCAGCTTCCGACAGGGGGAATACAATGAGCAGTTCTTC. Protein sequence: CASSFRQGEYNEQFF.

This rearrangement joins TRBV9 to TRBJ2-1, with D possibly TRBD2 on 5 matching bases. Germline V lookup: CDR1 SGDLS, CDR2 YYNGEE. This CDR3 is 16 amino acids long. V dropped 0 bases and J dropped 1 base, with 11 bases sitting between them. CDR3 DNA: TGTGCCAGCAGCGTAGTCGGGGAGAGGTCCTACAATGAGCAGTTCTTC. Amino acids: CASSVVGERSYNEQFF.

The V call is TRBV5-1, the J call TRBJ1-1; D call uncertain. CDR3 length: 13 amino acids. Germline V lookup: CDR1 SGHRS, CDR2 YFSETQ. V was clipped by 1 base and J by 5 bases, with 9 bases between them. The chain's CDR3 is CASSLPGVTEAFF. As DNA, the CDR3 is TGCGCCAGCAGCTTGCCGGGAGTGACTGAAGCTTTCTTT.

DNA of the CDR3: TGTGCCAGCAGTTACTCGCCGGGACAGGTCACAGATACGCAGTATTTT. Translating it yields CASSYSPGQVTDTQYF. The chain carries TRBV6-5 and TRBJ2-3; 8 positions agree with TRBD1. Germline CDR1 reads MNHEY; CDR2 reads SVGAGI. With V trimmed by 0 bases and J by 2 bases, 4 bases remained unmatched. CDR3 length: 16 residues.

This clone was counted a single time. V is TRBV6-5 and J is TRBJ1-2, with 10 bases matching TRBD1. The CDR3 is made up of 15 amino acids. V dropped 7 bases and J dropped 2; count of bases not matched to a gene: 7. Germline values: CDR1 MNHEY, CDR2 SVGAGI. The CDR3 sequence: CASKIPGQGNYGYTF. The CDR3 DNA sequence: TGTGCCAGCAAAATTCCGGGACAGGGGAACTATGGCTACACCTTC.

The count of this clone is one. The chain carries TRBV24-1 and TRBJ2-7; 7 nucleotides agree with TRBD2. CDR3 length: 19 amino acids. Germline CDR1 KGHDR, CDR2 SFDVKD. J lost 5 bases, V lost 0 bases, and 18 bases had no gene match. CDR3 residues: CATSDLQIPLAGVIDEQYF. CDR3 nucleotides: TGTGCCACCAGTGATTTGCAGATCCCCTTGGCGGGAGTGATAGACGAGCAGTACTTC.

The genes are TRBV13 and TRBJ2-1; 8 bases are a match to TRBD2. The V gene's germline CDR1 is PRHDT and CDR2 FYEKMQ (reference sequence). This CDR3 region has 18 residues. J was trimmed by 3 bases and V by 3 bases; bases with no gene match: 13. The CDR3 DNA reads TGTGCCAGCAGCTTGGGGGTTCAAGCGGGGGCGGACTACAATGAGCAGTTCTTC. Its translation: CASSLGVQAGADYNEQFF. Complete variable domain (other parts from reference TRBV13 and TRBJ2-1): AAGVIQSPRHLIKEKRETATLKCYPIPRHDTVYWYQQGPGQDPQFLISFYEKMQSDKGSIPDRFSAQQFSDYHSELNMSSLELGDSALYFCASSLGVQAGADYNEQFFGPGTRLTVL.

The chain couples TRBV5-1 to TRBJ2-1; D unresolved. Between the trimmed V and J ends, which lost 0 bases and 10 bases, there was a span of 5 bases. In germline, CDR1 is SGHRS, CDR2 YFSETQ. The CDR3 consists of 11 residues. CDR3 bases: TGCGCCAGCAGCTTGGTGCGGGAGCAGTTCTTC. Amino acid sequence: CASSLVREQFF.

The chain joins TRBV10-2 to TRBJ1-6; D is ambiguous. Germline V lookup: CDR1 WSHSY, CDR2 SAAADI. Trimming pared 3 bases from V and 5 bases from J, leaving 11 bases between. The length of the CDR3 is 15 residues. CDR3 DNA: TGCGCCAGCAGTGAAAACTTGGGCAATAATTCACCCCTCCACTTT. This codes for CASSENLGNNSPLHF.

This clone turned up a few times. The chain uses TRBV10-2 and TRBJ1-1, with TRBD1 matching 8 bases. The CDR3 spans 12 residues. The V gene's germline CDR1 is WSHSY and CDR2 SAAADI. The V segment lost 6 bases and the J segment 4 bases; nucleotides outside the gene matches: 1. Here the CDR3 DNA reads TGCGCCAGCAGACAGGGGGGCACTGAAGCTTTCTTT. It yields the protein CASRQGGTEAFF.

This chain uses TRBV7-2 with TRBJ2-7; D is possibly TRBD2 (7 bases). The germline V and J ends were trimmed by 4 bases and 4 bases, with 11 bases remaining between them. There are 13 residues in the CDR3. The germline V gene encodes CDR1 SGHTA and CDR2 FQGNSA. The CDR3 region has the DNA TGTGCCAGCAGCTACGGGGGGCTATACGAGCAGTACTTC. It encodes CASSYGGLYEQYF.

The DNA of the CDR3 is TGTGCCAGCAGTCGTTATCCGACAGGAAGAAACACTGAAGCTTTCTTT. It codes for CASSRYPTGRNTEAFF. The chain employs TRBV7-6 and TRBJ1-1; a weak D match, TRBD1 (6 bases). This CDR3 contains 16 residues. V dropped 6 bases and J dropped 2 bases, with 19 bases sitting between them. Germline V gene lookup returns CDR1 SGHVS and CDR2 FNYEAQ. Drawing the rest from reference TRBV7-6 and TRBJ1-1, the complete variable domain is GAGVSQSPRYKVTKRGQDVALRCDPISGHVSLYWYRQALGQGPEFLTYFNYEAQQDKSGLPNDRFSAERPEGSISTLTIQRTEQRDSAMYRCASSRYPTGRNTEAFFGQGTRLTVV.

This clone was recorded once. The V gene is TRBV5-1, the J gene TRBJ2-2; 10 bases are shared with TRBD2. Losses at the gene ends were 2 bases for V and 8 bases for J; bases not matched to a gene: 9. CDR1 is SGHRS, CDR2 YFSETQ, per germline. The CDR3 is 16 residues long. This CDR3 is CASSFGLAGASGELFF. CDR3 DNA: TGCGCCAGCAGCTTCGGGCTAGCGGGAGCCTCTGGGGAGCTGTTTTTT.

The CDR3 sequence: CARRLQGGYGYTF. CDR3 coding DNA: TGTGCCAGAAGACTACAGGGCGGCTATGGCTACACCTTC. The genes are TRBV2 and TRBJ1-2; maybe TRBD1 (6 bases). The CDR3 contains 13 residues. Germline V gene sequence: CDR1 SNHLY, CDR2 FYNNEI. V was cut by 9 bases and J by 4 bases, with 15 bases left in between.

The CDR3 region has the DNA TGTGCCATCAGTGAGTCGATAGTGAGCTCTGGAAACACCATATATTTT. Its translation: CAISESIVSSGNTIYF. The rearrangement uses TRBV10-3 and TRBJ1-3; no clear D gene. Germline CDR1 ENHRY, CDR2 SYGVKD. The CDR3 extends over 16 amino acids. Trimming cost V 0 bases and J 0 bases, with 9 bases left between them.